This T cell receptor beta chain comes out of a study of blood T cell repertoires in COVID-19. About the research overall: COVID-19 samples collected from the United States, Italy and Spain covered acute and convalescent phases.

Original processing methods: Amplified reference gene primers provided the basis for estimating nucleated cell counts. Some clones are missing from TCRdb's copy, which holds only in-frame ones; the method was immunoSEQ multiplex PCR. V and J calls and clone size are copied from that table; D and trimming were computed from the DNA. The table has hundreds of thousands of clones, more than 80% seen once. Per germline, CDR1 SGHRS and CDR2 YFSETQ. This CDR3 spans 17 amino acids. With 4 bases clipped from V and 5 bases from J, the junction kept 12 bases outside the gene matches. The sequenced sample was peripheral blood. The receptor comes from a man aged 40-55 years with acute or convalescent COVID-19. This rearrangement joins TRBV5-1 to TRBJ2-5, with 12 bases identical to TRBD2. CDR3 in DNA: TGCGCCAGCAGCACGACCGGGACTAGCGGGTTAATGGAGACCCAGTACTTC. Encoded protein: CASSTTGTSGLMETQYF. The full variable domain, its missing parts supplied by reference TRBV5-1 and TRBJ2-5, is KAGVTQTPRYLIKTRGQQVTLSCSPISGHRSVSWYQQTPGQGLQFLFEYFSETQRNKGNFPGRFSGRQFSNSRSEMNVSTLELGDSALYLCASSTTGTSGLMETQYFGPGTRLLVL.